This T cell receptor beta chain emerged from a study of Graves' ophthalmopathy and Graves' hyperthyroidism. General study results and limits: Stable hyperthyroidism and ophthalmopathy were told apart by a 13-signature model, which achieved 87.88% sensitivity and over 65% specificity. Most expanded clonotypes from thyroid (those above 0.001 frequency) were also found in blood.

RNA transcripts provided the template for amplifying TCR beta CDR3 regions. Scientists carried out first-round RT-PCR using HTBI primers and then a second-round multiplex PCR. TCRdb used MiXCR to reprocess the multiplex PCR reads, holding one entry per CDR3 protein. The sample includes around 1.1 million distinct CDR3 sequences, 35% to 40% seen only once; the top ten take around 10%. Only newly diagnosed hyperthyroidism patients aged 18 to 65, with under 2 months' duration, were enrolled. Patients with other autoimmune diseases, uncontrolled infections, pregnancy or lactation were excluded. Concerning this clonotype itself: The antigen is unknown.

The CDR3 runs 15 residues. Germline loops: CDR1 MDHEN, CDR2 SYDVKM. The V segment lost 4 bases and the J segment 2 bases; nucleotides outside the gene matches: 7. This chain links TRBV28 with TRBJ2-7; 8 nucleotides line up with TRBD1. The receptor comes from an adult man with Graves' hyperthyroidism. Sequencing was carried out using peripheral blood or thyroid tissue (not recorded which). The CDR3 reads CASSSANRGTYEQYF. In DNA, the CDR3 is TGTGCCAGCAGTTCCGCTAACAGGGGGACCTACGAGCAGTACTTC.